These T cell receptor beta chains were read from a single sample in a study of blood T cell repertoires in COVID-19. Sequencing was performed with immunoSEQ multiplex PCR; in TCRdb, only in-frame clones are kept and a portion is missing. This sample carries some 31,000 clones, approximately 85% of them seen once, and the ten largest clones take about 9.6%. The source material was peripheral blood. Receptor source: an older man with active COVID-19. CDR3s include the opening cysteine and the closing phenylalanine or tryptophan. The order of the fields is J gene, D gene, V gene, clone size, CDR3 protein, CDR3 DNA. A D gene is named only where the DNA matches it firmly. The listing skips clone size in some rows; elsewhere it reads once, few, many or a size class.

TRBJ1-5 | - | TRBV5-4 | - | CASSRWGGPQHF | TGTGCCAGCAGCCGATGGGGGGGGCCTCAGCATTTT
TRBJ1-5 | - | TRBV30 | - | CAWSEPSHGDQPQHF | TGTGCCTGGAGTGAACCCTCTCATGGAGATCAGCCCCAGCATTTT
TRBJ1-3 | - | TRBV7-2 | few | CASRAPSGNTIYF | TGTGCCAGCAGGGCTCCCTCTGGAAACACCATATATTTT
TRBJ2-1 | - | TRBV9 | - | CASSVATYNEQFF | TGTGCCAGCAGCGTAGCTACTTACAATGAGCAGTTCTTC
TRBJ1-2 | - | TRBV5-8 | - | CASSLGGGSQTGGYGYTF | TGTGCCAGCAGCTTGGGAGGTGGCAGCCAGACGGGGGGCTATGGCTACACCTTC
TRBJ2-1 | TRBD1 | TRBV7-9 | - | CASSIQGHEQFF | TGTGCCAGCAGCATACAGGGGCATGAGCAGTTCTTC
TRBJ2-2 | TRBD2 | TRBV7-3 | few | CASSPTGGANTGELFF | TGTGCCAGCAGCCCAACCGGGGGGGCGAACACCGGGGAGCTGTTTTTT
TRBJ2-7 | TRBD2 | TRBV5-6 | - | CASSWTSGYEQYF | TGTGCCAGCAGCTGGACTAGCGGATACGAGCAGTACTTC
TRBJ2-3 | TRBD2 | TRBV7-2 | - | CASSLRRRTSGGAGDTQYF | TGTGCCAGCAGCTTAAGGCGTCGGACTAGCGGGGGGGCCGGGGATACGCAGTATTTT
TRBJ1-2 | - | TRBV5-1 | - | CASSRGRGNYGYTF | TGCGCCAGCAGCCGAGGGCGGGGCAACTATGGCTACACCTTC
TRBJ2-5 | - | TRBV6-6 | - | CASSPGLPQETQYF | TGTGCCAGCAGTCCGGGACTCCCCCAAGAGACCCAGTACTTC
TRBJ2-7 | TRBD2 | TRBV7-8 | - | CASTRSASGGLSSYEQYF | TGTGCCAGCACCCGGTCGGCTAGCGGGGGCCTAAGCTCCTACGAGCAGTACTTC
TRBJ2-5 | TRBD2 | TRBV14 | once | CASSHITGGGQETQYF | TGTGCCAGCAGCCATATAACAGGCGGGGGCCAAGAGACCCAGTACTTC
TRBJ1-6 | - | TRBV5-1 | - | CASSLGSSYNSPLHF | TGCGCCAGCAGCTTGGGTTCGTCGTATAATTCACCCCTCCACTTT
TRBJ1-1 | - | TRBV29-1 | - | CSVAIDTEAFF | TGCAGCGTCGCGATCGACACTGAAGCTTTCTTT
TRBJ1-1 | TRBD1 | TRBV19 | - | CASSIATGGGTEAFF | TGTGCCAGTAGTATTGCTACAGGGGGTGGCACTGAAGCTTTCTTT
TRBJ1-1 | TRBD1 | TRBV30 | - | CAWSPDRAGFPTEAFF | TGTGCCTGGAGTCCGGACAGGGCCGGGTTCCCGACTGAAGCTTTCTTT
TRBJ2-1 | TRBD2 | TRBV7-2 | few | CASSLGTSGNEQFF | TGTGCCAGCAGCTTAGGGACTAGCGGGAATGAGCAGTTCTTC
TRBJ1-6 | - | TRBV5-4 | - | CASSSREVNSPLHF | TGTGCCAGCAGCTCCCGGGAGGTAAATTCACCCCTCCACTTT
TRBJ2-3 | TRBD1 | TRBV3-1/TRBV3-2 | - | CASSQDNRGVGTQYF | TGTGCCAGCAGCCAAGATAACAGGGGAGTGGGTACGCAGTATTTT
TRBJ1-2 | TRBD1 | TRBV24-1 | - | CATSDPGTGARGYTF | TGTGCCACCAGTGATCCGGGGACAGGGGCGCGTGGCTACACCTTC
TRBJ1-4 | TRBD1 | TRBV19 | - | CASRDRETNEKLFF | TGTGCCAGTCGGGACAGGGAAACTAATGAAAAACTGTTTTTT
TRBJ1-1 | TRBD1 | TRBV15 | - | CATSRTTGGEAFF | TGTGCCACCAGCAGGACAACAGGGGGCGAAGCTTTCTTT
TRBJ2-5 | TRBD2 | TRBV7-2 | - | CASSTGLSETQYF | TGTGCCAGCAGCACGGGACTATCGGAGACCCAGTACTTC
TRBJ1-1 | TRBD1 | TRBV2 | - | CASSPDRGRTEAFF | TGTGCCAGCAGCCCGGACAGGGGGCGTACTGAAGCTTTCTTT